The TCR beta chain under discussion was sequenced for a study of T cells in Graves' hyperthyroidism and ophthalmopathy. Study background: It was at initial diagnosis, before any treatment, that peripheral blood was collected.

Germline lookup yields CDR1 SNHLY and CDR2 FYNNEI. The CDR3 has 12 amino acids. The V and J ends lost 10 bases and 4 bases respectively, with 13 bases between them. Study results and caveats: Model predictions of ophthalmopathy came a median roughly 6.4 months before onset. From stable hyperthyroidism, ophthalmopathy was set apart by a 13 V-J model.

TCR beta CDR3 sequences were amplified from RNA transcripts. The HTBI primer set drove a first-round RT-PCR of the TCR CDR3. TCRdb reprocessed the multiplex PCR reads via MiXCR and lists one record per CDR3 protein. In the table there are hundreds of thousands of distinct CDR3 sequences, over 35% of which are singletons. In making diagnoses, clinical symptoms, serum thyroxine and TRAb, thyroid ultrasound and orbital computed tomography were all used. Turning to this clonotype: Its cognate antigen is unknown.

J is TRBJ2-5 and V is TRBV2; possible D gene TRBD2, 7 bases. What was sequenced was blood. The origin of this receptor is a woman aged 40 to 55 with Graves' hyperthyroidism. The DNA of the CDR3 is TGTGCCACCGGGGGGCAAGGAGAGACCCAGTACTTC. It yields the protein CATGGQGETQYF.